The source of this TCR beta chain is a study of identical twins. Study-wide results and limits: For cord blood, abundant beta clonotypes had fewer insertions, unlike memory repertoires, which showed none. Potential partial confounding of zero-insertion analyses by invariant MAIT and iNKT cells was noted.

A universal primer site was created by template switching, with the cDNA bearing unique molecular identifiers. TCRdb passed the 5' RACE reads through MiXCR, listing each CDR3 protein once. Of about 570,000 distinct CDR3 sequences in the sample, roughly 9.5% were seen once. The ends lost 6 bases at V and 8 bases at J; junction bases unmatched: 8. The CDR3 totals 13 residues. Germline V lookup: CDR1 MDHEN, CDR2 SYDVKM. In its sample, this clonotype was seen many times. The antigen is undetermined. The sample also formed part of further work on yellow fever vaccine responses in identical twins. As that study records: Twins' T cell vaccine responses reportedly looked partly convergent, partly personalized.

This rearrangement joins TRBV28 to TRBJ1-1; 8 bases agree with TRBD1. The TCR originated in a woman between 18 and 30 years old in good health. Sequences were obtained from PBMCs. The CDR3 loop is CASSYIGTGEAFF. DNA of the CDR3: TGTGCCAGCAGCTATATCGGGACAGGAGAAGCTTTCTTT.